The clone carrying this T cell receptor (beta chain) was observed a handful of times. For bulk TCR libraries, previously described methods and listed TCR primers were used. TCRdb reprocessed the PCR reads with MiXCR, giving one entry per CDR3 protein. The sample yields more than 450,000 distinct CDR3 sequences, about 26% seen once. These data originate in a study of molecular identifiers for immune sequencing clone quantification. Input material: naive CD8+ T cells from blood, with Jurkat cell RNA spiked in. The subset denotes: FACS-sorted CD8+CD4-CCR7+CD45RA+ naive T cells. This clonotype was sampled from a human donor in good health. Some libraries in this study had Jurkat cell RNA spiked in.

CDR3: CASSLVAPEQFF. The DNA for the CDR3 is TGTGCCAGCAGTTTAGTAGCCCCCGAGCAGTTCTTC. This chain connects TRBV12-3 or TRBV12-4 to TRBJ2-1; D gene uncertain. The V end was cut by 1 base, the J end by 10 bases, with 8 bases between. CDR3 size: 12 residues.